These T cell receptor beta chains were read from a single sample in a study of blood T cell repertoires in COVID-19. Clones were sequenced by immunoSEQ multiplex PCR, and TCRdb holds only the in-frame ones, with some missing. The table shows 150,000 to 200,000 clones, with 70% to 90% occurring only once. The source material was peripheral blood. These receptors originate from a woman at least 80 years old in a cohort sampled during active or convalescent COVID-19. The CDR3 runs from the conserved cysteine through the conserved F or W. D genes are given only for firm matches. Size tells how often a clone was seen (once, few, many) or the class of an expanded clone, and some rows leave it out.

>TRBD1|TRBJ2-2|once|TRBV9
TGTGCCAGCAGCGCCTTAACCCCCGGAGGGACAGGGGGTATCACCGGGGAGCTGTTTTTT
CASSALTPGGTGGITGELFF
>TRBD1|TRBJ2-7|NA|TRBV6-5
TGTGCCAGCACCAAGGGGGCTTACGAGCAGTACTTC
CASTKGAYEQYF
>TRBD1|TRBJ1-5|once|TRBV6-2/TRBV6-3
TGTGCCAGCAGTACCCCCTTTGGACAGGGGGAAAATCAGCCCCAGCATTTT
CASSTPFGQGENQPQHF
>TRBD1|TRBJ1-1|NA|TRBV5-1
TGCGCCAGCAGCTTGGGAGGACAGGGCTCGGGGAAAGCTTTCTTT
CASSLGGQGSGKAFF
>TRBD2|TRBJ2-3|few|TRBV18
TGTGCCAGCTCCCCTTTGGATAGCGGGACCACAGATACGCAGTATTTT
CASSPLDSGTTDTQYF
>TRBD1|TRBJ2-6|NA|TRBV11-3
TGTGCCAGCAGCTCGTGGCCAACAGGGGACCTGAGCTCTGGGGCCAACGTCCTGACTTTC
CASSSWPTGDLSSGANVLTF
>NA|TRBJ1-5|NA|TRBV10-3
TGTGCCATCAGTGGCGAGGGCGGCGATCAGCCCCAGCATTTT
CAISGEGGDQPQHF
>TRBD1|TRBJ2-7|few|TRBV19
TGTGCCAGTAGTTTCACAGGGGCCGAGCAGTACTTC
CASSFTGAEQYF
>NA|TRBJ1-2|once|TRBV19
TGTGCCAGTAGTGTACAACAGGGTAGGAATTCCGGCTACACCTTC
CASSVQQGRNSGYTF
>NA|TRBJ1-2|NA|TRBV2
TGTGCCAGCACCCCCCCGGGGCCAGGGAGGGGGAGCTCCTATGGCTACACCTTC
CASTPPGPGRGSSYGYTF
>NA|TRBJ1-5|few|TRBV3-1/TRBV3-2
TGTGCCAGCAGCCAAGTGGGACACGGATCCCCCCAGCATTTT
CASSQVGHGSPQHF
>NA|TRBJ1-5|NA|TRBV28
TGTGCCAGCAGTTTTTACAGGTACTATGACAATCAGCCCCAGCATTTT
CASSFYRYYDNQPQHF
>TRBD1|TRBJ1-2|NA|TRBV3-1/TRBV3-2
TGTGCCAGCAGCCCCATGACCTCAGGGGGCTATGGCTACACCTTC
CASSPMTSGGYGYTF
>NA|TRBJ2-3|NA|TRBV19
TGTGCCAGTACCTCCCGCAGGGATAGGGGCACAGATACGCAGTATTTT
CASTSRRDRGTDTQYF
>TRBD1|TRBJ1-2|NA|TRBV28
TGTGCCAGCACCCCAGGACAGGGCGATGGCTACACCTTC
CASTPGQGDGYTF
>TRBD1|TRBJ1-2|NA|TRBV18
TGTGCCAGCTCAGGATCGACAGGGGATGGCTACACCTTC
CASSGSTGDGYTF
>TRBD1|TRBJ1-1|NA|TRBV20-1
TGCAGTGCTAGTATATCCGGGACAGGGAACACTGAAGCTTTCTTT
CSASISGTGNTEAFF
>NA|TRBJ2-3|NA|TRBV2
TGTGCCAGCAGTGAACAGGCACCCACAGATACGCAGTATTTT
CASSEQAPTDTQYF
>TRBD1|TRBJ1-3|NA|TRBV6-6
TGTGCCAGCACCTTGGACAGGACTTCTGGAAACACCATATATTTT
CASTLDRTSGNTIYF
>TRBD1|TRBJ1-4|NA|TRBV7-7
TGTGCTAGCAGCAGGGACAGAAGCCTTTCTAAACTGTTTTTT
CASSRDRSLSKLFF
>TRBD1|TRBJ1-6|NA|TRBV7-2
TGTGCCAGCAGCCCGGTGACAGGGTCAAACTCACCCCTCCACTTT
CASSPVTGSNSPLHF
>TRBD2|TRBJ2-5|NA|TRBV7-6
TGTGCCAGCAGCTCCCTTAGCGGGGGGGGCCAAGAGACCCAGTACTTC
CASSSLSGGGQETQYF
>NA|TRBJ1-3|NA|TRBV5-8
TGTGCCAGCCGCTCCGGATATGGGGCAGGGAGGAGTGGAAACACCATATATTTT
CASRSGYGAGRSGNTIYF
>TRBD2|TRBJ2-1|NA|TRBV24-1
TGTGCCACCAGTGATGCGACTAGCGGAGCCTACAATGAGCAGTTCTTC
CATSDATSGAYNEQFF
>TRBD1|TRBJ2-5|NA|TRBV24-1
TGTGCCACCAGTGATACAGGGGGCGGGGTAGAGACCCAGTACTTC
CATSDTGGGVETQYF
>TRBD1|TRBJ1-3|NA|TRBV7-9
TGTGCCAGCAGTCTCCGACAGGGCTCTGGAAACACCATATATTTT
CASSLRQGSGNTIYF
>NA|TRBJ2-7|NA|TRBV13
TGTGCCAGCAGCCCCGGGAATAGCGAGCAGTACTTC
CASSPGNSEQYF